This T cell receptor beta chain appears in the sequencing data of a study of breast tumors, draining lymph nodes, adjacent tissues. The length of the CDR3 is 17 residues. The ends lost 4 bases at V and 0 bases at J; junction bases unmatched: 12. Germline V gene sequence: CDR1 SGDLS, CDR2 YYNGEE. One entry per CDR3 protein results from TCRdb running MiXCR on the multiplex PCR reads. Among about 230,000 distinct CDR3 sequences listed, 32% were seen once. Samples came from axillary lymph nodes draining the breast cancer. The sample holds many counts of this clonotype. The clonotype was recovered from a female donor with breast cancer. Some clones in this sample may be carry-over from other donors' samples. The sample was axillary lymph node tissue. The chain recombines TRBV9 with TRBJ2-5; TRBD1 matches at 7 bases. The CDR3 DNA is TGTGCCAGCAGCCAACCCCAGCGAGGGGGCGACCAAGAGACCCAGTACTTC. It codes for CASSQPQRGGDQETQYF.